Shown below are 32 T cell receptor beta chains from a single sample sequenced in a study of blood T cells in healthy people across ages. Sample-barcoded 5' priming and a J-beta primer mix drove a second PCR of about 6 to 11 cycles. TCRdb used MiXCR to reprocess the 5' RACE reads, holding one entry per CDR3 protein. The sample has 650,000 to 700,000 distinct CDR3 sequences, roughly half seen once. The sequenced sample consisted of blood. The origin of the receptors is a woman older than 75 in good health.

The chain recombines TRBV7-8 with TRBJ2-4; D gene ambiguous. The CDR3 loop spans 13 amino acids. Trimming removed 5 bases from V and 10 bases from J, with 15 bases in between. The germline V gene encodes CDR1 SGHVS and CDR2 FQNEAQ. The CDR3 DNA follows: TGTGCCAGCAGCGTAGGCCCGACAAGGATTCAGTACTTC. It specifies CASSVGPTRIQYF.

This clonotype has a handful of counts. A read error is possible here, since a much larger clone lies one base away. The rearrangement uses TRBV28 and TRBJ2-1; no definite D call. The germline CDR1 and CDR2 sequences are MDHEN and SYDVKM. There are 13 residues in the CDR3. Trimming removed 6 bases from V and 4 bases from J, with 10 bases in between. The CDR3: CASSRDHYNEQFF. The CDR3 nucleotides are TGTGCCAGCAGCCGAGACCATTACAATGAGCAGTTCTTC.

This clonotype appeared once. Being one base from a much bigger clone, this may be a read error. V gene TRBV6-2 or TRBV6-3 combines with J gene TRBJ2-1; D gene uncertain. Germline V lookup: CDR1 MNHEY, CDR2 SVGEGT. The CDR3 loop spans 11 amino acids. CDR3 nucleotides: TGTGCCAGCAAAGTATACAATGAGCGGTTCTTC. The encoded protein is CASKVYNERFF.

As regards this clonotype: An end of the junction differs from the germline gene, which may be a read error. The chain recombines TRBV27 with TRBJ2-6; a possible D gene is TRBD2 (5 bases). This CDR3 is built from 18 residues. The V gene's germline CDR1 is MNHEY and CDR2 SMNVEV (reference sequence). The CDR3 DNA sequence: TGTGCCAGCAGTTTATCTGGTGCTAGCCCCTCCGAGGCCAGCGTCCTGACTTTC. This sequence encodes CASSLSGASPSEASVLTF.

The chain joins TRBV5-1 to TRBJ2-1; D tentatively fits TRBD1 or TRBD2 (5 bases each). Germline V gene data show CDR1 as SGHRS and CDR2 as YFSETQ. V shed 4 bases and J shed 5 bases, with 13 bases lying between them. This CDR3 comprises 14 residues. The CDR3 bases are TGCGCCAGCAGCCACCAGGGAGCGGACAATGAGCAGTTCTTC. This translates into CASSHQGADNEQFF.

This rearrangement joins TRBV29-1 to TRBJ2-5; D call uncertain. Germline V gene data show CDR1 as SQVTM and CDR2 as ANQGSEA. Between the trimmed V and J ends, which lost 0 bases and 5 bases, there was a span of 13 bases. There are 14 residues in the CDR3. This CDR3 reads CSVEDAPLAETQYF. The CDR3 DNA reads TGCAGCGTTGAAGATGCACCTCTTGCGGAGACCCAGTACTTC.

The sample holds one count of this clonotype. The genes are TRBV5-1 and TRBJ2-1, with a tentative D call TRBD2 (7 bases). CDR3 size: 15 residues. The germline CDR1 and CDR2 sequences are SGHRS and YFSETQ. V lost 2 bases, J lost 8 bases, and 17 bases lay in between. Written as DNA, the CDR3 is TGCGCCAGCAGCTTCGCGGGGGCACTTGCAGATGAGCAGTTCTTC. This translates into CASSFAGALADEQFF.

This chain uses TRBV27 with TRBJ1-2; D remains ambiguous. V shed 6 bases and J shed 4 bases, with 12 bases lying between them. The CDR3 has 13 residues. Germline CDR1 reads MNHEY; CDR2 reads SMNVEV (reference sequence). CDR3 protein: CASRPTLGYGYTF. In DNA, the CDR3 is TGTGCCAGCAGACCGACCCTTGGCTATGGCTACACCTTC.

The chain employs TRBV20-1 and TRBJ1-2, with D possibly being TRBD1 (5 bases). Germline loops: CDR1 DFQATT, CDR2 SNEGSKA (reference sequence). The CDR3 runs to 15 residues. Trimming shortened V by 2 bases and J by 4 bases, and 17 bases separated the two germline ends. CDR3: CSARNTGEGGYGYTF. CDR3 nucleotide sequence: TGCAGTGCTAGAAATACGGGGGAGGGCGGCTATGGCTACACCTTC.

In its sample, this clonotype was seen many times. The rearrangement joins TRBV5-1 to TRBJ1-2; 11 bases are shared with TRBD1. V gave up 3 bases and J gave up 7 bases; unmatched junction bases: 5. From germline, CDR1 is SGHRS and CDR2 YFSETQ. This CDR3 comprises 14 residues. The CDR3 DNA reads TGCGCCAGCAGCTCCGGGACAGGGGGTTTTGGCTACACCTTC. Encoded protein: CASSSGTGGFGYTF.

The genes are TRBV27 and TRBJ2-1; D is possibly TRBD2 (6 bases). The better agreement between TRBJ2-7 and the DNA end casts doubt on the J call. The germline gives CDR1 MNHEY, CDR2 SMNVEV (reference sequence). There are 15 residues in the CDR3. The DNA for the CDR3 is TGTGCCAGCAGAGGCGGGACGGAAGGCTACAATGAGCAGTACTTC. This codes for CASRGGTEGYNEQYF.

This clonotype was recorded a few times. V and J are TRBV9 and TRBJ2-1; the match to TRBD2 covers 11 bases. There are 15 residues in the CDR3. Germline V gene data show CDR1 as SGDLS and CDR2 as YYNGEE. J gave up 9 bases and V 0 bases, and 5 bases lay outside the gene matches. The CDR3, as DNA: TGTGCCAGCAGCGTAGAGGGTAGCGGGAGGGGTGAGCAGTTCTTC. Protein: CASSVEGSGRGEQFF. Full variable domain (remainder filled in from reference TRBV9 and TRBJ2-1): DSGVTQTPKHLITATGQRVTLRCSPRSGDLSVYWYQQSLDQGLQFLIQYYNGEERAKGNILERFSAQQFPDLHSELNLSSLELGDSALYFCASSVEGSGRGEQFFGPGTRLTVL.

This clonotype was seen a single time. CDR3 in DNA: TGTGCCAGCAGTACAGCGGGAGGGCGATTAGAGACCCAGTACTTC. It specifies CASSTAGGRLETQYF. V is TRBV12-3 or TRBV12-4 and J is TRBJ2-5, with TRBD2 identical over 10 bases. CDR3 length: 15 amino acids. J lost 4 bases, V lost 5 bases, and 7 bases had no gene match.

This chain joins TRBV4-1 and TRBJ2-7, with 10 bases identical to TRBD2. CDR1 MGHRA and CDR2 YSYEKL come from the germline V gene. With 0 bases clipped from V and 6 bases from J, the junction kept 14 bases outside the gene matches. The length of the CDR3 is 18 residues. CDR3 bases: TGCGCCAGCAGCCAAGATTTAAAGCGGGGGGGCCTAAGGGGCGAGCAGTACTTC. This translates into CASSQDLKRGGLRGEQYF.

CDR3 bases: TGTGCCAGCAGCACCCGGCGACTAGCGGGAAAAGATACGCAGTATTTT. Its translation: CASSTRRLAGKDTQYF. J is TRBJ2-3 and V is TRBV9; 11 bases agree with TRBD2. Germline CDR1 SGDLS, CDR2 YYNGEE. V trimming: 4 bases; J trimming: 5 bases; junction bases outside the gene matches: 9. The CDR3 is 16 amino acids.

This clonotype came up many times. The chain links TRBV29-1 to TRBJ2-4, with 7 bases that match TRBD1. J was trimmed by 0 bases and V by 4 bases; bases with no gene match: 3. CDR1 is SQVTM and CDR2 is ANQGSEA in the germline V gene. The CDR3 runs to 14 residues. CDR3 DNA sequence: TGCAGCGTTGCGACAGGGTCAGCCAAAAACATTCAGTACTTC. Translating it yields CSVATGSAKNIQYF.

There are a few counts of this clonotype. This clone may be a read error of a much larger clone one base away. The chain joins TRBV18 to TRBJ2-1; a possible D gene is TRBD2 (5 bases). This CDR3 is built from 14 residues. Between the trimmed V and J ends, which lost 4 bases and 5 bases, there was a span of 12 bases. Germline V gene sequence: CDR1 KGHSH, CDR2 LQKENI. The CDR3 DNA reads TGTGCCAGCTCACAAGTCGGGAACGACAATGAGCAGTTCTTC. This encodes CASSQVGNDNEQFF.

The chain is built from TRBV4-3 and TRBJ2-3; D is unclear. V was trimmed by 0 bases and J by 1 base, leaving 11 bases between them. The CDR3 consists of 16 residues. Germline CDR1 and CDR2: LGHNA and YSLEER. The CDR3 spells CASSQDLSGRTDTQYF. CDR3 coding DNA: TGCGCCAGCAGCCAAGATCTGTCCGGGCGCACAGATACGCAGTATTTT.

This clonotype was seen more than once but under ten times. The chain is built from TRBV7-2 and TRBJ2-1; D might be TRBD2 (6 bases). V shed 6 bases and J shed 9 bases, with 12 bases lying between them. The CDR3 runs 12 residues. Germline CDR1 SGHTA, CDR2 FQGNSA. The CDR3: CASREGFREQFF. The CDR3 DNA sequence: TGTGCCAGCAGGGAGGGATTTCGTGAGCAGTTCTTC. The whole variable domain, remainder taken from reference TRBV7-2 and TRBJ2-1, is GAGVSQSPSNKVTEKGKDVELRCDPISGHTALYWYRQSLGQGLEFLIYFQGNSAPDKSGLPSDRFSAERTGGSVSTLTIQRTQQEDSAVYLCASREGFREQFFGPGTRLTVL.

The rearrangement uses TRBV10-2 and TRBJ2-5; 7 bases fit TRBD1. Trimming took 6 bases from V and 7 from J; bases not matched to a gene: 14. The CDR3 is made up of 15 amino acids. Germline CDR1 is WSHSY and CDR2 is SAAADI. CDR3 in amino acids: CASSGQAGGAGTQYF. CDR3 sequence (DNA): TGCGCCAGCAGCGGACAGGCAGGCGGCGCAGGGACCCAGTACTTC.

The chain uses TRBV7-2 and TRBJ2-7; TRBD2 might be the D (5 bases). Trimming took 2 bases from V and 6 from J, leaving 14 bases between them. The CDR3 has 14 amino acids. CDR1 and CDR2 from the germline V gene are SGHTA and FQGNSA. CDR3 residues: CASSLPGGVREQYF. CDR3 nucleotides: TGTGCCAGCAGCTTACCAGGAGGAGTGCGCGAGCAGTACTTC.

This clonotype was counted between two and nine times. Here the CDR3 reads CASSFSGGYGYTF. In nucleotides, the CDR3 is TGTGCCAGCAGTTTCTCAGGGGGGTATGGCTACACCTTC. The V call is TRBV27, the J call TRBJ1-2, with 7 nucleotides matching TRBD1. Germline V gene lookup returns CDR1 MNHEY and CDR2 SMNVEV (reference sequence). V shed 3 bases, J shed 5 bases, and the junction held 3 bases outside the gene matches. The CDR3 runs to 13 residues.

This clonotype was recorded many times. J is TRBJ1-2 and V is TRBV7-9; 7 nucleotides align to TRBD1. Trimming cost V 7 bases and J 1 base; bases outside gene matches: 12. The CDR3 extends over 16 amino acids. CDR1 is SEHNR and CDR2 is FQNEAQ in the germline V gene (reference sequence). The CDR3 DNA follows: TGTGCCAGCATCCAACCCCGACAGGGCGGTAACTATGGCTACACCTTC. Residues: CASIQPRQGGNYGYTF.

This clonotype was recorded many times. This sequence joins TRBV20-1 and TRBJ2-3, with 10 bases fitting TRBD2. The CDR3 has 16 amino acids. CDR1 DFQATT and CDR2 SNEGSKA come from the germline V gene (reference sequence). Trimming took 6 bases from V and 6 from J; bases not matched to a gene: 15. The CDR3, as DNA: TGCAGTGCGAAGACCGGGACTAGCGTCCCTTGGGATACGCAGTATTTT. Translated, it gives CSAKTGTSVPWDTQYF.

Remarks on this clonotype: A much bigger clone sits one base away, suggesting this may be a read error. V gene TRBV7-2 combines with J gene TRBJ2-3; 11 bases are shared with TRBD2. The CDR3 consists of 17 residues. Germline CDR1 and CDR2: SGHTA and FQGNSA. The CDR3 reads CASGLAGTSGTTDTQYF. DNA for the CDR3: TGTGCCAGCGGCTTAGCCGGGACTAGCGGAACCACAGATACGCAGTATTTT.

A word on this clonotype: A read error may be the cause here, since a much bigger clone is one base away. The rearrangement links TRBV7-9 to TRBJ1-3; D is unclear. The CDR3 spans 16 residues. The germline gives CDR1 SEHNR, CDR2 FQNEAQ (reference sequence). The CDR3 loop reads CASSSPGPRSGNTTYF. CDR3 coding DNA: TGTGCCAGCAGCTCCCCGGGCCCGAGGTCCGGAAACACCACATATTTT.

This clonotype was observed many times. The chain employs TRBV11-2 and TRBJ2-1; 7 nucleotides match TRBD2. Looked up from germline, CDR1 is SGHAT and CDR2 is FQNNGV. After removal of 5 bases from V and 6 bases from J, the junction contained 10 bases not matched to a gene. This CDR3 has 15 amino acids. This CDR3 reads CASSPTGTTTNEQFF. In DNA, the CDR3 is TGTGCCAGCAGCCCTACCGGGACTACCACCAATGAGCAGTTCTTC.

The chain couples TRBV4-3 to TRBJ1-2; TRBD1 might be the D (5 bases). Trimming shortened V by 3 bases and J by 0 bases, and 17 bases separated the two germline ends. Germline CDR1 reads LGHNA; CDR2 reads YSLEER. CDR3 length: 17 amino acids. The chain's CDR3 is CASSQGTRGVTNYGYTF. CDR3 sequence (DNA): TGCGCCAGCAGCCAGGGGACGCGTGGGGTTACTAACTATGGCTACACCTTC.

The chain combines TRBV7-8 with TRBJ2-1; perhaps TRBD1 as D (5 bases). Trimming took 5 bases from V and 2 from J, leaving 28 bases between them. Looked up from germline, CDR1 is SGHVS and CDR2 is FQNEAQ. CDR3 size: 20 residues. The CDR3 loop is CASSLQADDIYLQTYNEQFF. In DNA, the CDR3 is TGTGCCAGCAGCCTACAGGCAGACGACATATACCTACAGACCTACAATGAGCAGTTCTTC. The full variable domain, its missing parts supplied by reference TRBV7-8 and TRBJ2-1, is GAGVSQSPRYKVAKRGQDVALRCDPISGHVSLFWYQQALGQGPEFLTYFQNEAQLDKSGLPSDRFFAERPEGSVSTLKIQRTQQEDSAVYLCASSLQADDIYLQTYNEQFFGPGTRLTVL.

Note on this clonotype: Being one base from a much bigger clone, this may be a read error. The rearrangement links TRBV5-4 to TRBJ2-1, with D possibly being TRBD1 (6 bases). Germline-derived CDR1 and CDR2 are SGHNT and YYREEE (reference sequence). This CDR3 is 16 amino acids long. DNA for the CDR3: TGTACCAGCAGCTCCTCTCTAGGGGGACGCTACAATGAGCAGTTCTTC. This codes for CTSSSSLGGRYNEQFF.

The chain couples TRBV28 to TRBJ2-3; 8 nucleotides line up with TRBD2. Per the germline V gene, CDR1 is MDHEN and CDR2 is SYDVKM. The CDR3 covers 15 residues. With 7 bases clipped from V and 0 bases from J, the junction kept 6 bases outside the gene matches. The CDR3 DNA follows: TGTGCCAGCACCGTAGCGGGAACTAGCACAGATACGCAGTATTTT. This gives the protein CASTVAGTSTDTQYF.

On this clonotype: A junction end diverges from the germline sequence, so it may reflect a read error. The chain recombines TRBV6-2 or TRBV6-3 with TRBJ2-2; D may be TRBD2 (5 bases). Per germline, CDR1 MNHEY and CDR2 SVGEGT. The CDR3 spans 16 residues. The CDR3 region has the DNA TGTACCAGCAGTCCGGACGGGATCAGTTCCACCGGGGAGCTGTTTTTT. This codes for CTSSPDGISSTGELFF.